This T cell receptor (beta chain) was captured by sequencing in a study of blood T cell repertoires in COVID-19. Study as a whole: Samples taken during acute and convalescent COVID-19 were collected in the United States, Italy and Spain. PBMCs, B-cell-depleted T cells, or T cells were the source of the cDNA or gDNA that made up the material.

V lost 2 bases to trimming and J lost 13 bases; unmatched junction nucleotides: 7. CDR3 size: 12 residues. From germline, CDR1 is MDHEN and CDR2 SYDVKM. The authors' processing: Cell counts per sample came from amplifying reference gene primers. The method was immunoSEQ multiplex PCR; TCRdb's version includes in-frame clones alone and lacks a portion of them. From that table come the V and J calls and clone size; the DNA was used to work out D and trimming. The sample includes under 300,000 clones, 85% to 90% of them seen just once. Material for sequencing was PBMCs or T cells enriched from blood (not recorded which). The rearrangement links TRBV28 to TRBJ2-5; 7 bases are a match to TRBD1. This clonotype was obtained from a woman aged 55-69 years in a cohort exposed to, infected with or recovered from COVID-19 (not recorded which). Here the CDR3 DNA reads TGTGCCAGCAGTTTACCCGGACAGGTTATGTACTTC. Translation: CASSLPGQVMYF.